This T cell receptor (beta chain) was sequenced in a study of a mutant IDH1 vaccine in newly diagnosed glioma. Study-wide results and caveats: Across multiple MHC alleles, 80% to 95% of patients had vaccine-induced responses.

Specified time point: baseline, week 1 (first vaccination visit). Treatment specified: pre-vaccination baseline after standard-of-care therapy. Each tumor in the donors was a new WHO grade 3 or 4 astrocytoma, IDH1-mutant and ATRX-lost. Germline CDR1 reads SEHNR; CDR2 reads FQNEAQ (reference sequence). The V gene end was trimmed by 1 base and the J gene end by 2 bases; junction bases not matched to a gene: 4. The CDR3 has 16 residues. Measured with immunoSEQ multiplex PCR; TCRdb has only the in-frame clones, and not every one. The data show 90,000 to 95,000 clones, with roughly four fifths seen just once and roughly 7.1% held by the top ten. A remark on this clone: The antigen is not known.

The rearrangement links TRBV7-9 to TRBJ2-3; 9 bases match TRBD2. Sample: PBMCs, taken from a glioma patient treated with radiotherapy, temozolomide or both. The TCR was taken from a woman aged 45 to 65 with glioma. The CDR3 DNA is TGTGCCAGCAGCTTAGGGCGGGGGGGCGTCACAGATACGCAGTATTTT. It yields the protein CASSLGRGGVTDTQYF.